This T cell receptor (beta chain) came from a study of cytomegalovirus exposure and HLA in healthy donors. For this clone: Antigen specificity is unknown.

A multiplex PCR was run with 60 Vbeta primers and 13 Jbeta primers. Method: immunoSEQ multiplex PCR; TCRdb's copy keeps in-frame clones and lacks some. Of about 150,000 clones in the sample, roughly three quarters were seen once. Regarding donors, all were healthy bone marrow donors. Findings of the study overall: Earlier analysis yielded a pattern in which most TCR beta V segments were productive about 90% or about 30% of the time. The authors listed over 150 TCR beta chains as cytomegalovirus-associated. Presence/absence analysis assumed near-uniform sequencing depth across donors.

Sequenced input: PBMCs. The receptor's source is a man in his 60s in good health and CMV-seronegative.

The CDR3, as DNA: TGTGCCTACCGACAGACCAACACCGGGGAGCTGTTTTTT. Amino acid sequence: CAYRQTNTGELFF. J is TRBJ2-2 and V is TRBV30; D may be TRBD1 (5 bases). Germline lookup yields CDR1 GTSNPN and CDR2 SVGIG (reference sequence). V was pared by 7 bases and J by 2 bases, with 11 bases between. The CDR3 consists of 13 residues. The full variable domain, rest sourced from reference TRBV30 and TRBJ2-2, is SQTIHQWPATLVQPVGSPLSLECTVEGTSNPNLYWYRQAAGRGLQLLFYSVGIGQISSEVPQNLSASRPQDRQFILSSKKLLLSDSGFYLCAYRQTNTGELFFGEGSRLTVL.